The clone carrying this T cell receptor (beta chain) has a count of ten or more. The antigen is unknown. V was clipped by 6 bases and J by 5 bases; unmatched bases: 10. This CDR3 has 15 amino acids. Researchers amplified the TCR beta CDR3 regions from RNA transcripts. HTBI primers were employed in a first-round RT-PCR of the TCR CDR3. TCRdb re-derived calls from the multiplex PCR reads in MiXCR, one entry per CDR3 protein. Among 450,000 to 650,000 distinct CDR3 sequences listed, around 21% were seen once. This sample is drawn from a study of T cells in Graves' hyperthyroidism and ophthalmopathy. General study findings and limits: In the analysis, a 13 V-J model separated ophthalmopathy from stable hyperthyroidism.

The sample consisted of blood. V usage is TRBV12-3 or TRBV12-4 and J usage is TRBJ2-4; 7 bases match TRBD1. The sequence was obtained from a man between 18 and 29 years old with Graves' hyperthyroidism. CDR3 amino acids: CASSTSTGTENIQYF. For the CDR3, the DNA is TGTGCCAGCAGCACGAGTACCGGGACAGAAAACATTCAGTACTTC.